This record looks at one TCR beta chain sequence and its context. The source of the sample is a study of tumor-infiltrating lymphocytes in primary liver carcinoma. Turning to the study itself: The patient population consisted of men and women between 30 and 69 years of age.

The source material, about 18-33 mg of unsorted bulk tissue, was used to co-extract RNA and DNA. TCR beta cDNA was prepared out of 500 ng total RNA by means of a constant-region primer. Generation of the TCR beta libraries relied on three nested multiplex PCR rounds using slightly modified ARM-PCR. MiXCR was run by TCRdb on the multiplex PCR reads, yielding one entry per CDR3 protein. The sample shows over 100,000 distinct CDR3 sequences, approximately 68% of them seen only once. The sequence derives from a woman aged 60-75 years with primary liver carcinoma and hepatitis B virus infection. Sequencing was carried out using tumor-adjacent normal liver tissue.

DNA of the CDR3: TGCACCAACAGTGAGGGCGGCAGGGGGGAGACCCAGTACTTC. Protein: CTNSEGGRGETQYF. The V call is TRBV10-2, the J call TRBJ2-5, with 7 bases lining up with TRBD1. CDR1 is WSHSY, CDR2 SAAADI, per germline. The CDR3 has 14 amino acids.